Listed below are T cell receptor beta chains from one sample, sequenced in a study of beta chain features in type 1 diabetes. This table comes from immunoSEQ multiplex PCR, and its TCRdb copy is limited to in-frame clones, with some not included. This sample has 900,000 or so clones, with 15% to 20% found just once. The sequenced material came from naive CD4+ T cells from blood. The receptors shown here come from a woman aged 18-29 years in good health. The CDR3 runs from the conserved cysteine through the conserved F or W. The order of the fields is V gene, J gene, D gene, clone size, CDR3 DNA, CDR3 protein. A D gene is named only where the DNA matches it firmly. Only some rows state a clone size, as once, few, many or a class for expanded clones.

V: TRBV28
J: TRBJ2-5
D: TRBD2
size: NA
DNA: TGTGCCAGCAGTTTAGGGGGGGTCAGAGAGACCCAGTACTTC
CDR3: CASSLGGVRETQYF

V: TRBV15
J: TRBJ1-4
D: TRBD1
size: NA
DNA: TGTGCCACCCGAGGGACAGGGGCTGAAAAACTGTTTTTT
CDR3: CATRGTGAEKLFF

V: TRBV29-1
J: TRBJ2-3
D: NA
size: few
DNA: TGCAGCGTTGAGGACCAAACAGATACGCAGTATTTT
CDR3: CSVEDQTDTQYF

V: TRBV20-1
J: TRBJ2-7
D: NA
size: NA
DNA: TGCAGTGCTAGTCGGGAGTACGAGCAGTACTTC
CDR3: CSASREYEQYF

V: TRBV19
J: TRBJ1-1
D: NA
size: few
DNA: TGTGCCAGTAGTATACTGAGGACGTCTGAAGCTTTCTTT
CDR3: CASSILRTSEAFF

V: TRBV19
J: TRBJ2-3
D: NA
size: few
DNA: TGTGCCAGTAGTATCTCTTCTAGTCCAGGTTCAGCAGATACGCAGTATTTT
CDR3: CASSISSSPGSADTQYF

V: TRBV6-4
J: TRBJ1-2
D: TRBD1
size: NA
DNA: TGTGCCAGCAGTGAAACCGGGACAGGGGCCCATGGCTACACCTTC
CDR3: CASSETGTGAHGYTF

V: TRBV2
J: TRBJ2-1
D: TRBD1
size: NA
DNA: TGTGCCAGCAGCCGCAACCAGGGGGCTTTGTCCTACAATGAGCAGTTCTTC
CDR3: CASSRNQGALSYNEQFF

V: TRBV5-4
J: TRBJ2-3
D: NA
size: few
DNA: TGTGCCAGCAGCTTGACTGATACGCAGTATTTT
CDR3: CASSLTDTQYF

V: TRBV5-6
J: TRBJ2-2
D: NA
size: NA
DNA: TGTGCCAGCAGCTTTAGTGGCCGGGTGGACACCGGGGAGCTGTTTTTT
CDR3: CASSFSGRVDTGELFF

V: TRBV7-2
J: TRBJ2-1
D: NA
size: NA
DNA: TGTGCCAGCAGCTTAGCGTTTACAGCGGGTAGCAATGAGCAGTTCTTC
CDR3: CASSLAFTAGSNEQFF

V: TRBV7-2
J: TRBJ2-7
D: NA
size: few
DNA: TGTGCCAGCAGCTTAGCCGTGACCTACGAGCAGTACTTC
CDR3: CASSLAVTYEQYF

V: TRBV7-9
J: TRBJ1-3
D: NA
size: NA
DNA: TGTGCCAGCAGCTTCAACATAGCCCAAGGACACATCTCTGGAAACACCATATATTTT
CDR3: CASSFNIAQGHISGNTIYF

V: TRBV29-1
J: TRBJ1-1
D: NA
size: few
DNA: TGCAGCGTAGTCATGAACACTGAAGCTTTCTTT
CDR3: CSVVMNTEAFF

V: TRBV7-2
J: TRBJ2-5
D: TRBD1
size: NA
DNA: TGTGCCAGCAGCGGACAGGGGGGCCAAGAGACCCAGTACTTC
CDR3: CASSGQGGQETQYF

V: TRBV4-2
J: TRBJ2-3
D: TRBD2
size: few
DNA: TGTGCCAGCAGCCGTGCGGGAGGTAACGCAGATACGCAGTATTTT
CDR3: CASSRAGGNADTQYF

V: TRBV6-1
J: TRBJ2-1
D: NA
size: few
DNA: TGTGCCAGCAGTGAAGCGCGAACTTCGGATGAGCAGTTCTTC
CDR3: CASSEARTSDEQFF

V: TRBV28
J: TRBJ2-1
D: NA
size: few
DNA: TGTGCCAGCAGTTGGGGGACAACCTACAATGAGCAGTTCTTC
CDR3: CASSWGTTYNEQFF

V: TRBV6-5
J: TRBJ1-3
D: NA
size: NA
DNA: TGTGCCAGCAGGCGGAGTCGGCTGGGAAACACCATATATTTT
CDR3: CASRRSRLGNTIYF

V: TRBV18
J: TRBJ2-1
D: TRBD2
size: few
DNA: TGTGCCAGCTCACCACCGAGTAGCGGGAATAGGAATGAGCAGTTCTTC
CDR3: CASSPPSSGNRNEQFF

V: TRBV18
J: TRBJ1-3
D: NA
size: few
DNA: TGTGCCAGCTCACCACGAACAGGGACGGGAAACACCATATATTTT
CDR3: CASSPRTGTGNTIYF

V: TRBV7-2
J: TRBJ2-5
D: NA
size: few
DNA: TGTGCCAGCAGCTTACCGGGCCCTGGGACCCAGTACTTC
CDR3: CASSLPGPGTQYF

V: TRBV2
J: TRBJ2-1
D: TRBD2
size: NA
DNA: TGTGCCAGCAGTCGCCTTTTAGCGGGAGCCACGAGAGAGCAGTTCTTC
CDR3: CASSRLLAGATREQFF

V: TRBV4-1
J: TRBJ1-1
D: NA
size: few
DNA: TGCGCCAGCAGCCAAGGGCAAAGCCTCGATGAAGCTTTCTTT
CDR3: CASSQGQSLDEAFF

V: TRBV11-2
J: TRBJ2-1
D: TRBD2
size: few
DNA: TGTGCCAGCAGCTTAGCCCCTACTAGCGGGAGGCGCAATGAGCAGTTCTTC
CDR3: CASSLAPTSGRRNEQFF

V: TRBV9
J: TRBJ2-3
D: TRBD1
size: NA
DNA: TGTGCCAGCAGCCCCAGACAGGGTCCTGGTAGCACAGATACGCAGTATTTT
CDR3: CASSPRQGPGSTDTQYF

V: TRBV7-9
J: TRBJ2-1
D: TRBD1
size: NA
DNA: TGTGCCAGCAGCGAAAGACAGGGGACGTACAATGAGCAGTTCTTC
CDR3: CASSERQGTYNEQFF

V: TRBV18
J: TRBJ2-5
D: NA
size: few
DNA: TGTGCCAGCTCACCTAGGTCGGACGCCGGTGGGACCCAGTACTTC
CDR3: CASSPRSDAGGTQYF

V: TRBV5-1
J: TRBJ2-7
D: NA
size: NA
DNA: TGCGCCAGCAGCTTGGATACAGGGCCCTACGAGCAGTACTTC
CDR3: CASSLDTGPYEQYF

V: TRBV7-2
J: TRBJ2-1
D: NA
size: few
DNA: TGTGCCAGCAGCCTCGGCAGGGTATCCAATGAGCAGTTCTTC
CDR3: CASSLGRVSNEQFF

V: TRBV5-1
J: TRBJ2-6
D: NA
size: NA
DNA: TGCGCCAGCAGCTCCTGGGGCCCAGGACGGGGGAGCTCTGGGGCCAACGTCCTGACTTTC
CDR3: CASSSWGPGRGSSGANVLTF

V: TRBV11-2
J: TRBJ2-5
D: NA
size: NA
DNA: TGTGCCAGCAGCTTAGGTGTACCTTGGCGAGAGACCCAGTACTTC
CDR3: CASSLGVPWRETQYF

V: TRBV7-2
J: TRBJ2-5
D: NA
size: NA
DNA: TGTGCCAGCAGCTCCGCGGAGACCCAGTACTTC
CDR3: CASSSAETQYF

V: TRBV28
J: TRBJ1-5
D: NA
size: few
DNA: TGTGCCAGCAGCCCTCGGGAAATATATAGCAATCAGCCCCAGCATTTT
CDR3: CASSPREIYSNQPQHF

V: TRBV6-1
J: TRBJ1-5
D: NA
size: few
DNA: TGTGCCAGCAGTGAGTTACAGGGTAATCAGCCCCAGCATTTT
CDR3: CASSELQGNQPQHF

V: TRBV4-1
J: TRBJ2-1
D: TRBD2
size: NA
DNA: TGCGCCAGCAGCCCTCCTTGGACTAGCGGGAGGAGCTACAATGAGCAGTTCTTC
CDR3: CASSPPWTSGRSYNEQFF

V: TRBV29-1
J: TRBJ2-1
D: TRBD2
size: NA
DNA: TGCAGCGCTGGGGCGGCGGGAGGGCCCGCCGAGCAGTTCTTC
CDR3: CSAGAAGGPAEQFF

V: TRBV4-2
J: TRBJ2-1
D: TRBD2
size: few
DNA: TGTGCCAGCAATCGGGGGGACGGTTCCTACAATGAGCAGTTCTTC
CDR3: CASNRGDGSYNEQFF

V: TRBV27
J: TRBJ2-5
D: NA
size: few
DNA: TGTGCCAGCAGCCCAAGGCGGCCGGATAAAGAGACCCAGTACTTC
CDR3: CASSPRRPDKETQYF

V: TRBV6-1
J: TRBJ1-2
D: NA
size: few
DNA: TGTGCCAGCAGTGAATCCAGGGCCTATGGCTACACCTTC
CDR3: CASSESRAYGYTF

V: TRBV5-6
J: TRBJ2-5
D: TRBD2
size: NA
DNA: TGTGCCAGCAGCAGGGACTACCCGGAGACCCAGTACTTC
CDR3: CASSRDYPETQYF

V: TRBV7-9
J: TRBJ1-4
D: NA
size: few
DNA: TGTGCCAGCAGCTTAGTCGGCCTTGAAAAACTGTTTTTT
CDR3: CASSLVGLEKLFF

V: TRBV11-2
J: TRBJ2-3
D: NA
size: NA
DNA: TGTGCCAGCAGCTTAGTGTTCAAGACTAGCACAGATACGCAGTATTTT
CDR3: CASSLVFKTSTDTQYF

V: TRBV16
J: TRBJ1-6
D: TRBD1
size: once
DNA: TGTGCCAGCAGCCAATGGACAGGCAATTCACCCCTCCACTTT
CDR3: CASSQWTGNSPLHF

V: TRBV6-5
J: TRBJ2-1
D: NA
size: NA
DNA: TGTGCCAGCAGCCGTCCAGGTGGGCTTGAGCAGTTCTTC
CDR3: CASSRPGGLEQFF

V: TRBV7-2
J: TRBJ2-1
D: TRBD2
size: NA
DNA: TGTGCCAGCACCGGGGGACTAGCGCTTAACAATGAGCAGTTCTTC
CDR3: CASTGGLALNNEQFF

V: TRBV28
J: TRBJ2-7
D: TRBD2
size: few
DNA: TGTGCCAGCAGTGCACTAGCGGGAGGCGGCTCCTACGAGCAGTACTTC
CDR3: CASSALAGGGSYEQYF

V: TRBV7-9
J: TRBJ1-4
D: NA
size: few
DNA: TGTGCCAGCAGCTTAACCCCGGCAACAGGGAGCAATGAAAAACTGTTTTTT
CDR3: CASSLTPATGSNEKLFF

V: TRBV11-2
J: TRBJ2-7
D: TRBD2
size: NA
DNA: TGTGCCAGCAGCTTCCGTCTAGCGGGAGGCAAAGCCTACGAGCAGTACTTC
CDR3: CASSFRLAGGKAYEQYF

V: TRBV19
J: TRBJ2-4
D: TRBD2
size: NA
DNA: TGTGCCAGTAGTAGACTAGCGGGAGGGTCCCTAGCCAAAAACATTCAGTACTTC
CDR3: CASSRLAGGSLAKNIQYF

V: TRBV29-1
J: TRBJ2-3
D: TRBD1
size: NA
DNA: TGCAGCGTTGAAGATTCAGGGGGTACAGATACGCAGTATTTT
CDR3: CSVEDSGGTDTQYF

V: TRBV6-6
J: TRBJ2-5
D: NA
size: NA
DNA: TGTGCCAGCAGTTTCGGCCGGGAAGAGACCCAGTACTTC
CDR3: CASSFGREETQYF

V: TRBV10-3
J: TRBJ2-6
D: NA
size: NA
DNA: TGTGCCATCAGTGACAGCGGCTACTCTGGGGCCAACGTCCTGACTTTC
CDR3: CAISDSGYSGANVLTF

V: TRBV4-3
J: TRBJ2-7
D: NA
size: few
DNA: TGCGCCAGCAGCCAAGACGCCGCAATCTCCTACGAGCAGTACTTC
CDR3: CASSQDAAISYEQYF

V: TRBV7-2
J: TRBJ2-1
D: NA
size: NA
DNA: TGTGCCAGCACTCAGGGGGGCAATGAGCAGTTCTTC
CDR3: CASTQGGNEQFF

V: TRBV30
J: TRBJ1-4
D: TRBD1
size: few
DNA: TGTGCCTGGGTGCCCAACAGGGGCGAGAACGAAAAACTGTTTTTT
CDR3: CAWVPNRGENEKLFF

V: TRBV27
J: TRBJ1-4
D: NA
size: once
DNA: TGTGCCAGCAGTTTACAGGGAGCTAATGAAAAACTGTTTTTT
CDR3: CASSLQGANEKLFF

V: TRBV18
J: TRBJ1-2
D: TRBD1
size: NA
DNA: TGTGCCAGCTCACGAGATTCTCCGGGACAGAGCTACACCTTC
CDR3: CASSRDSPGQSYTF

V: TRBV7-2
J: TRBJ2-1
D: NA
size: NA
DNA: TGTGCCAGCAGCTTAAGGGGGGCTAGTAATGAGCAGTTCTTC
CDR3: CASSLRGASNEQFF

V: TRBV5-1
J: TRBJ2-7
D: TRBD2
size: few
DNA: TGCGCCAGCAGCTTTTCCTCAGCGGGAGGGGCCTACGAGCAGTACTTC
CDR3: CASSFSSAGGAYEQYF